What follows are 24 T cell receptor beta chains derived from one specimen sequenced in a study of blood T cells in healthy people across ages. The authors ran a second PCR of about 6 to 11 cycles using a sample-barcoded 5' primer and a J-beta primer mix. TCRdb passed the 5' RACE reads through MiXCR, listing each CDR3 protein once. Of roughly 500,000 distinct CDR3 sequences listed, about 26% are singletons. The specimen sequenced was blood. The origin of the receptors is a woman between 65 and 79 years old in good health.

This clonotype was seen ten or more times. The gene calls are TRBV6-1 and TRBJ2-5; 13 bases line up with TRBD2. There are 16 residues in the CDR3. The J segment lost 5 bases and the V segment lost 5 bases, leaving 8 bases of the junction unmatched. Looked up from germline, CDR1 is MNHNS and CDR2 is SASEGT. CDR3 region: CASSTGLAGAGETQYF. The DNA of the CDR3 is TGTGCCAGCAGTACAGGACTAGCGGGGGCCGGGGAGACCCAGTACTTC.

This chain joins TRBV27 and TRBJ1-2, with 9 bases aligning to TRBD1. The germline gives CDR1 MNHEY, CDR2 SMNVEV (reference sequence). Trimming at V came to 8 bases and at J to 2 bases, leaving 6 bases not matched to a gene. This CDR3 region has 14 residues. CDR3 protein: CASRDRGRNYGYTF. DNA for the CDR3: TGTGCCAGCCGAGACAGGGGGAGGAACTATGGCTACACCTTC.

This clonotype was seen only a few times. CDR3 DNA: TGCGCCAGCAGCTTGGGGGACACCAGTACCGGGGAGCTGTTTTTT. Translating it yields CASSLGDTSTGELFF. The V call is TRBV5-1, the J call TRBJ2-2, with TRBD1 as a possible D gene (6 bases). CDR1 is SGHRS and CDR2 is YFSETQ in the germline V gene. Trimming took off 0 bases at V and 5 bases at J, with 11 bases between the two ends. The CDR3 totals 15 residues.

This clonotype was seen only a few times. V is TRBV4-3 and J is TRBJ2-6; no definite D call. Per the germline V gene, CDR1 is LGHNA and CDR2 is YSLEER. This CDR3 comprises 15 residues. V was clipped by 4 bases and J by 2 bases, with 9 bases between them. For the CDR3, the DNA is TGCGCCAGCAGCCCCCTGGCCACTGGGGCCAACGTCCTGACTTTC. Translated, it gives CASSPLATGANVLTF.

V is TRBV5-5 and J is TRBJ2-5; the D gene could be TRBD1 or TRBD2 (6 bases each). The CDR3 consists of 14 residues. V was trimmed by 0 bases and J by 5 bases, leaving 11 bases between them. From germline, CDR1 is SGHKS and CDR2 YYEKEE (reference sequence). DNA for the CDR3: TGTGCCAGCAGCTTGGCCGGGGGCATGGAGACCCAGTACTTC. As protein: CASSLAGGMETQYF.

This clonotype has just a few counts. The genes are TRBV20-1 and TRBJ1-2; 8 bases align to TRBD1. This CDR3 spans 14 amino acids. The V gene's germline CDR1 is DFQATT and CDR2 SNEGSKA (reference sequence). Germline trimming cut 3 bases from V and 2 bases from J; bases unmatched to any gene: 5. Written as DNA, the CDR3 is TGCAGTGCTAGCCCCAGACAGGGGAACTATGGCTACACCTTC. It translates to CSASPRQGNYGYTF.

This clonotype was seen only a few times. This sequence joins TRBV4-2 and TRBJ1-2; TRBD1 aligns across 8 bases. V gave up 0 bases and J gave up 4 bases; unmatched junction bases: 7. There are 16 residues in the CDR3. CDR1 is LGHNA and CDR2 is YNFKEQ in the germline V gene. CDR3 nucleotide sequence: TGTGCCAGCAGCCAAGATCAGACAGGGGAATTCTATGGCTACACCTTC. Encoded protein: CASSQDQTGEFYGYTF.

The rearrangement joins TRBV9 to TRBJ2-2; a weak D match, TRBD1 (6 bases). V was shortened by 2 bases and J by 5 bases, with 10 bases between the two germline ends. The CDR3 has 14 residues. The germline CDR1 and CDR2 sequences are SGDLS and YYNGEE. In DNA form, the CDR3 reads TGTGCCAGCAGCGTTATACAGGGTACCGGGGAGCTGTTTTTT. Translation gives CASSVIQGTGELFF.

This CDR3 reads CSVVRVQETQYF. DNA for the CDR3: TGCAGCGTTGTTCGGGTACAAGAGACCCAGTACTTC. V usage is TRBV29-1 and J usage is TRBJ2-5; D unresolved. V dropped 4 bases and J dropped 2 bases, with 8 bases sitting between them. This CDR3 has 12 residues. The germline CDR1 and CDR2 sequences are SQVTM and ANQGSEA.

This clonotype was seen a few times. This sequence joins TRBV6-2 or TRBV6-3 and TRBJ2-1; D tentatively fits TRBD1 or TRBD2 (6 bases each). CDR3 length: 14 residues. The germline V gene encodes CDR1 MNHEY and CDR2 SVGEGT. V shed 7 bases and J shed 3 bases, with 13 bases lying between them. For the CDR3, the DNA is TGTGCCAGCATGGAAGGGGGGTTCTACAATGAGCAGTTCTTC. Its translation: CASMEGGFYNEQFF.

CDR3 residues: CASSVGPILNTGELFF. CDR3 nucleotides: TGTGCCAGCAGCGTAGGTCCGATACTTAACACCGGGGAGCTGTTTTTT. This chain joins TRBV9 and TRBJ2-2; D gene ambiguous. From germline, CDR1 is SGDLS and CDR2 YYNGEE. The V end was cut by 0 bases, the J end by 2 bases, with 11 bases between. The CDR3 consists of 16 residues. Supplemented by reference TRBV9 and TRBJ2-2, the full variable domain reads DSGVTQTPKHLITATGQRVTLRCSPRSGDLSVYWYQQSLDQGLQFLIQYYNGEERAKGNILERFSAQQFPDLHSELNLSSLELGDSALYFCASSVGPILNTGELFFGEGSRLTVL.

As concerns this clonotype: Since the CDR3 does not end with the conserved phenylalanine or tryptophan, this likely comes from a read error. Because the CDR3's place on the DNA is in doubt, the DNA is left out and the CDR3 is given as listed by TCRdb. Here the CDR3 reads CASSQEPGQGACSL. The rearrangement uses TRBV4-3 and TRBJ1-2; TRBD1, the table's D call, lacks a check against the DNA. Germline V gene data show CDR1 as LGHNA and CDR2 as YSLEER. The CDR3 region is 14 residues in length, termini included.

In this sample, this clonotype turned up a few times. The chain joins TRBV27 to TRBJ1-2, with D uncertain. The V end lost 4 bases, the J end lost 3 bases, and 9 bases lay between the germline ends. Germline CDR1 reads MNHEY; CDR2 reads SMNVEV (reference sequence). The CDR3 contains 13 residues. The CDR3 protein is CASSSWTDYGYTF. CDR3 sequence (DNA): TGTGCCAGCAGTTCCTGGACGGACTATGGCTACACCTTC.

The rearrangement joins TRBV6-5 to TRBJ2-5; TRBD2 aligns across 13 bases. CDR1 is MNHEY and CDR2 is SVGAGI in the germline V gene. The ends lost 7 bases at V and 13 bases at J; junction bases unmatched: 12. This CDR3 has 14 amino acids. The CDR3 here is CASTTPGLAGAPYF. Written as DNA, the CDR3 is TGTGCCAGCACCACGCCTGGACTAGCGGGGGCCCCGTACTTC.

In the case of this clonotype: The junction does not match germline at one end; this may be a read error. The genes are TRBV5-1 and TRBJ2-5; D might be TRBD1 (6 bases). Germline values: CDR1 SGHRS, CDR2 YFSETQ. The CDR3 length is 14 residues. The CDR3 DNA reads TGCGCCGGCAGTTCAGGGGCGGCACAAGAGACCCAGTACTTC. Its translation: CAGSSGAAQETQYF.

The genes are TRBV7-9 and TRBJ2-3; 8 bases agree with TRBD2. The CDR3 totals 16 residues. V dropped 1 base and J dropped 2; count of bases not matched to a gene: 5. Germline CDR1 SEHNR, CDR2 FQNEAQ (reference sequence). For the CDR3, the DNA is TGTGCCAGCAGCTTAGGAACTAGCGGTTACACAGATACGCAGTATTTT. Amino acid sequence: CASSLGTSGYTDTQYF.

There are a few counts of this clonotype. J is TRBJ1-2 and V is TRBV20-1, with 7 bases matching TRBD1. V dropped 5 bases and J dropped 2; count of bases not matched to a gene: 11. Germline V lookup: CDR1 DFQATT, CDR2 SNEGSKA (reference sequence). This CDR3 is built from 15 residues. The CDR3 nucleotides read TGCAGTGCTGGGGGGAATGGACAGGTGAACTATGGCTACACCTTC. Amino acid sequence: CSAGGNGQVNYGYTF.

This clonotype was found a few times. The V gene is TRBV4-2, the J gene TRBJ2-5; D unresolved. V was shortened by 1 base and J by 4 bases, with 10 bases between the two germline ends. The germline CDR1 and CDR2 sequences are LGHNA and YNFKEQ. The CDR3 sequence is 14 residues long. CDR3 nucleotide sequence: TGTGCCAGCAGCCAAGGTCAGATCGGAGAGACCCAGTACTTC. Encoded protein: CASSQGQIGETQYF.

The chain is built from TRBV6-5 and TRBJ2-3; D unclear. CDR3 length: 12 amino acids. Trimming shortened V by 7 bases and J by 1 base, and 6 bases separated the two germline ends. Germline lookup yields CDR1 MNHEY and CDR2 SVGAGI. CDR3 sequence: CASKQGTDTQYF. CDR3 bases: TGTGCCAGCAAGCAGGGCACAGATACGCAGTATTTT.

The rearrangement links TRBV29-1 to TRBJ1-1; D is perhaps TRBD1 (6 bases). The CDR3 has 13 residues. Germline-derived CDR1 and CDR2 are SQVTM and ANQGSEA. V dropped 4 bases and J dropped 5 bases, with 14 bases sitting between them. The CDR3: CSVVWGAETEAFF. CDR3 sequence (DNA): TGCAGCGTTGTTTGGGGGGCTGAGACTGAAGCTTTCTTT.

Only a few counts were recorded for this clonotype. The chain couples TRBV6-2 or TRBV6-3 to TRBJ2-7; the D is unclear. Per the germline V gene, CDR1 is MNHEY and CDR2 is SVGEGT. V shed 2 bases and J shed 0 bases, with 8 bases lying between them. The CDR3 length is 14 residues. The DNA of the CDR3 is TGTGCCAGCAGTTACCAGACGGGCTCCTACGAGCAGTACTTC. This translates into CASSYQTGSYEQYF.

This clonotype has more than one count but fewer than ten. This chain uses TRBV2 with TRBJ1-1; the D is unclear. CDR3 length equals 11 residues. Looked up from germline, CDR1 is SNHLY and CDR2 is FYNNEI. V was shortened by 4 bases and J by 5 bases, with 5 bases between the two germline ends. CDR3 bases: TGTGCCAGCAGTGGGTGGACTGAAGCTTTCTTT. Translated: CASSGWTEAFF.

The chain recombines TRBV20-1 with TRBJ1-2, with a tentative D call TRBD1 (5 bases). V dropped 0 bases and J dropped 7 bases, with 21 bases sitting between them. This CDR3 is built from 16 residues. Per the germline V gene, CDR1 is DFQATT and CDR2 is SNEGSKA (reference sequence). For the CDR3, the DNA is TGCAGTGCTAGAGATCTCCGGACAACCCTTAAAGGTGGCTACACCTTC. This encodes CSARDLRTTLKGGYTF.

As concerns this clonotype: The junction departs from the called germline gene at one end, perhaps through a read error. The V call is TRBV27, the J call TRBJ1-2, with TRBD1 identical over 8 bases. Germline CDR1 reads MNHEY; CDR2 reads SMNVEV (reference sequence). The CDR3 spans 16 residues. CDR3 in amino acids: CASGLNSGVPPGGHTF. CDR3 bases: TGTGCCAGCGGTTTAAACTCAGGGGTCCCCCCAGGGGGCCACACCTTC.